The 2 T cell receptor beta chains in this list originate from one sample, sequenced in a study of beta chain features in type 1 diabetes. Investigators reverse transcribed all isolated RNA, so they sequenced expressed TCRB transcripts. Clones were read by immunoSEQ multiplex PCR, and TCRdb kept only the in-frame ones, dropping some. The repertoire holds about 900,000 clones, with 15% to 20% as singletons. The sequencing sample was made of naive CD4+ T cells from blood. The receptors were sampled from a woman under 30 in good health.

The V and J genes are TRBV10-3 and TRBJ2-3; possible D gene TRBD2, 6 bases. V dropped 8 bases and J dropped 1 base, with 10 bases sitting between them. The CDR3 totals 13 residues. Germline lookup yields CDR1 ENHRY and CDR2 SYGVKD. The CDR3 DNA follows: TGTGCCATCGGATCGGGAGGCACAGATACGCAGTATTTT. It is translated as CAIGSGGTDTQYF.

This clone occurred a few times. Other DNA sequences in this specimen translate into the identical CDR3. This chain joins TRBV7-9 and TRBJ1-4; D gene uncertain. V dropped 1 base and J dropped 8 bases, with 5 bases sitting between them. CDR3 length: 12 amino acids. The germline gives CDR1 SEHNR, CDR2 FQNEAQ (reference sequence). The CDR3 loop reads CASSLVGEKLFF. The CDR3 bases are TGTGCCAGCAGCTTAGTAGGGGAAAAACTGTTTTTT.